The 22 T cell receptor beta chains below were found in one sample sequenced in a study of post-analysis software for immune sequencing data. General observations from the study: TRBV segments more frequent in patients than in controls numbered five and included TRBV5-6, TRBV5-1 and TRBV20-1.

Unique molecular identifiers were carried by the TCR beta cDNA libraries. MiXCR, run by TCRdb on the PCR reads, gives a single entry per CDR3 protein. This table holds some 370,000 distinct CDR3 sequences, around a third found once. No cognate antigen is known for these TCRs. The sequencing sample was made of blood. The receptors here all came from a girl aged 5-17 years with multiple sclerosis.

As to this clonotype: A junction boundary mismatches the germline segment, possibly from a read error. The DNA for the CDR3 is TGTGCCAGCAGCCAATCCCTCGACGACCCCGAGCTGTACTTC. Its translation is CASSQSLDDPELYF. The V and J genes are TRBV3-1 and TRBJ2-7; the D is unclear. This CDR3 is 14 amino acids long. The V gene's germline CDR1 is LGHDT and CDR2 YNNKEL (reference sequence).

The chain carries TRBV11-2 and TRBJ2-5, with 10 bases aligning to TRBD1. V lost 5 bases, J lost 5 bases, and 8 bases stayed unmatched. The CDR3 runs to 15 residues. Germline CDR1 is SGHAT and CDR2 is FQNNGV. The CDR3 nucleotides are TGTGCCAGCAGCCACAGCGACAGGGGGCAGGAGACCCAGTACTTC. Encoded protein: CASSHSDRGQETQYF.

In its sample, this clonotype was seen a few times. The rearrangement uses TRBV20-1 and TRBJ1-5, with a possible D match to TRBD1 (5 bases). Trimming removed 3 bases from V and 2 bases from J, with 14 bases in between. The CDR3 is 15 residues long. Germline V gene lookup returns CDR1 DFQATT and CDR2 SNEGSKA (reference sequence). CDR3 in DNA: TGCAGTGCTAGGGGGTGGGGGGATGGCAATCAGCCCCAGCATTTT. This encodes CSARGWGDGNQPQHF.

The V gene is TRBV11-2, the J gene TRBJ2-7; perhaps TRBD2 as D (5 bases). Germline V CDR1 and CDR2: SGHAT, FQNNGV. CDR3 length: 13 residues. Trimming took off 1 base at V and 6 bases at J, with 10 bases between the two ends. CDR3 in DNA: TGTGCCAGCAGCTTAGCCCTAGCTAGCGAGCAGTACTTC. Protein: CASSLALASEQYF.

The V and J genes are TRBV24-1 and TRBJ2-7; 7 bases match TRBD2. The CDR3 loop spans 13 amino acids. The trim removed 7 bases at V and 0 bases at J, leaving 2 bases unmatched. The V gene's germline CDR1 is KGHDR and CDR2 SFDVKD. In DNA, the CDR3 is TGTGCCACCAGGGCTAGCGGCTCCTACGAGCAGTACTTC. Protein: CATRASGSYEQYF.

The CDR3 reads CSARGGSYGYTF. The CDR3 bases are TGCAGCGCCAGGGGGGGTAGCTATGGCTACACCTTC. This chain joins TRBV29-1 and TRBJ1-2, with TRBD1 identical over 7 bases. Trimming cost V 7 bases and J 4 bases; bases outside gene matches: 6. Germline loops: CDR1 SQVTM, CDR2 ANQGSEA. The CDR3 extends over 12 amino acids.

In its sample, this clonotype ranks as medium-sized. The gene calls are TRBV7-9 and TRBJ2-5; D is ambiguous. CDR1 and CDR2 from the germline V gene are SEHNR and FQNEAQ (reference sequence). There are 15 residues in the CDR3. Trimming pared 4 bases from V and 2 bases from J, leaving 14 bases between. CDR3 amino acids: CASSSPPDGQETQYF. The CDR3 DNA sequence: TGTGCCAGCAGCTCCCCCCCGGACGGACAAGAGACCCAGTACTTC. Full variable domain (remainder filled in from reference TRBV7-9 and TRBJ2-5): DTGVSQNPRHKITKRGQNVTFRCDPISEHNRLYWYRQTLGQGPEFLTYFQNEAQLEKSRLLSDRFSAERPKGSFSTLEIQRTEQGDSAMYLCASSSPPDGQETQYFGPGTRLLVL.

This chain uses TRBV9 with TRBJ2-1; 9 positions agree with TRBD2. From germline, CDR1 is SGDLS and CDR2 YYNGEE. CDR3 length: 20 residues. The ends lost 6 bases at V and 4 bases at J; junction bases unmatched: 23. DNA for the CDR3: TGTGCCAGCACCCGAGACCCAGCGGGGGGCCGATTTGGTGAATACAATGAGCAGTTCTTC. Protein: CASTRDPAGGRFGEYNEQFF.

This clonotype was seen more than once but under ten times. This sequence joins TRBV2 and TRBJ2-1, with TRBD2 matching 14 bases. Unmatched junction bases numbered 11, after V lost 7 bases and J lost 6 bases. This CDR3 region has 17 residues. Germline V gene lookup returns CDR1 SNHLY and CDR2 FYNNEI. The DNA of the CDR3 is TGTGCCAGCACCAGCCCCTTAGGACTAGCGGGGGGCAATGAGCAGTTCTTC. It specifies CASTSPLGLAGGNEQFF.

The rearrangement joins TRBV6-5 to TRBJ1-6; no firm D call. Trimming took off 9 bases at V and 7 bases at J, with 13 bases between the two ends. This CDR3 spans 13 amino acids. Germline assignment: CDR1 MNHEY and CDR2 SVGAGI. The CDR3 is CASKGSLNSPLHF. The CDR3 region has the DNA TGTGCCAGTAAAGGATCCTTAAATTCACCCCTCCACTTT.

This clonotype was recorded only once. V gene TRBV5-1 combines with J gene TRBJ2-5; D gene uncertain. The CDR3 loop spans 13 amino acids. Trimming removed 0 bases at V and 9 bases at J, with 12 bases between. Germline loops: CDR1 SGHRS, CDR2 YFSETQ. CDR3 loop: CASSLDSDGAQYF. The DNA of the CDR3 is TGCGCCAGCAGCTTGGATTCGGATGGGGCCCAGTACTTC.

The genes are TRBV6-5 and TRBJ2-1, with D possibly being TRBD1 (6 bases). The ends were cut back, 6 bases at V and 4 bases at J, with 16 bases in the middle. The CDR3 length is 15 residues. Germline values: CDR1 MNHEY, CDR2 SVGAGI. CDR3 region: CASSQYGDTYNEQFF. The CDR3 nucleotides read TGTGCCAGCAGCCAATACGGGGACACTTACAATGAGCAGTTCTTC.

Turning to this clonotype: At one of its ends the junction is not consistent with the germline gene, which may arise from a read error. The rearrangement joins TRBV18 to TRBJ2-5; no firm D call. The germline V gene encodes CDR1 KGHSH and CDR2 LQKENI. The CDR3 contains 13 residues. The CDR3, as DNA: TGTGCCAACTCATCACACGAACAAGAGACCCAGTACTTC. Amino acid sequence: CANSSHEQETQYF.

This clonotype has a handful of counts. This chain links TRBV20-1 with TRBJ1-2; 10 bases match TRBD1. Germline V gene data show CDR1 as DFQATT and CDR2 as SNEGSKA (reference sequence). The CDR3 has 20 amino acids. V lost 0 bases and J lost 5; bases outside the gene matches: 21. The CDR3 spells CSAREYENQDRGLLRYGYTF. For the CDR3, the DNA is TGCAGTGCTAGAGAATATGAAAATCAGGACAGGGGGTTATTGCGTTATGGCTACACCTTC.

Worth noting for this clonotype: Given a much more abundant clone one base away, this may be a read error. V gene TRBV29-1 combines with J gene TRBJ2-1; 8 bases map to TRBD1. V dropped 3 bases and J dropped 4; count of bases not matched to a gene: 2. The CDR3 is 13 amino acids. In germline, CDR1 is SQVTM, CDR2 ANQGSEA. CDR3 coding DNA: TGCAGCGTTGACGGGACAGGTTACAATGAGCAGTTCTTC. It codes for CSVDGTGYNEQFF.

This clonotype was found a few times. The chain uses TRBV4-1 and TRBJ2-1; D is unclear. Trimming cost V 4 bases and J 5 bases, with 15 bases left between them. CDR1 and CDR2 (germline): MGHRA, YSYEKL. The CDR3 is 15 residues long. The CDR3 DNA reads TGCGCCAGCAGCCTACAATGGCAAGAGGACAATGAGCAGTTCTTC. It is translated as CASSLQWQEDNEQFF.

A remark on this clonotype: Since the CDR3 does not end with the conserved phenylalanine or tryptophan, this likely comes from a read error. The V call is TRBV20-1, the J call TRBJ2-7, with D perhaps TRBD2 (6 bases). Deletions cut 0 bases from V and 3 bases from J, with 18 bases between. The CDR3 has 16 amino acids. Germline CDR1 DFQATT, CDR2 SNEGSKA (reference sequence). CDR3: CSARDLIAGPYYEQYC. The CDR3 region has the DNA TGCAGTGCTAGAGATCTGATTGCGGGGCCTTACTACGAGCAGTACTGC.

This clonotype was seen more than once but under ten times. This chain joins TRBV5-1 and TRBJ1-2; no reliable D call. The V gene's germline CDR1 is SGHRS and CDR2 YFSETQ. The CDR3 runs 12 residues. Trimming left V 4 bases short and J 0 bases short, with 4 bases between. Here the CDR3 DNA reads TGCGCCAGCAGCGTAACTAACTATGGCTACACCTTC. Its protein product is CASSVTNYGYTF.

This sequence joins TRBV7-2 and TRBJ2-5; D gene uncertain. CDR3 size: 12 residues. The ends were cut back, 5 bases at V and 7 bases at J, with 11 bases in the middle. The V gene's germline CDR1 is SGHTA and CDR2 FQGNSA. The CDR3 bases are TGTGCCAGCAGCCCCCTGGCCGGGACCCAGTACTTC. Its translation: CASSPLAGTQYF.

The V and J genes are TRBV4-1 and TRBJ2-1; perhaps TRBD2 as D (7 bases). Per the germline V gene, CDR1 is MGHRA and CDR2 is YSYEKL. The CDR3 is 13 residues long. The V and J ends lost 2 bases and 6 bases respectively, with 8 bases between them. The CDR3 sequence: CASSQRGGNEQFF. CDR3 DNA sequence: TGCGCCAGCAGCCAAAGGGGGGGCAATGAGCAGTTCTTC.

The CDR3 DNA reads TGTGCCAGCAGCTCGGACTGGGGGAATGAGCAGTTCTTC. It yields the protein CASSSDWGNEQFF. The chain has TRBV7-8 and TRBJ2-1, with D tentatively TRBD1 or TRBD2 (5 bases each). V was trimmed by 4 bases and J by 7 bases, leaving 11 bases between them. Germline CDR1 reads SGHVS; CDR2 reads FQNEAQ. The CDR3 loop spans 13 amino acids.

This clonotype was seen a few times. The rearrangement joins TRBV4-1 to TRBJ2-1; 7 bases fit TRBD2. Germline values: CDR1 MGHRA, CDR2 YSYEKL. The V gene end was trimmed by 2 bases and the J gene end by 3 bases; junction bases not matched to a gene: 10. The CDR3 has 17 residues. CDR3 nucleotides: TGCGCCAGCAGCCAAAGCAAGAGCGGGGCCCTCTACAATGAGCAGTTCTTC. Its translation: CASSQSKSGALYNEQFF.